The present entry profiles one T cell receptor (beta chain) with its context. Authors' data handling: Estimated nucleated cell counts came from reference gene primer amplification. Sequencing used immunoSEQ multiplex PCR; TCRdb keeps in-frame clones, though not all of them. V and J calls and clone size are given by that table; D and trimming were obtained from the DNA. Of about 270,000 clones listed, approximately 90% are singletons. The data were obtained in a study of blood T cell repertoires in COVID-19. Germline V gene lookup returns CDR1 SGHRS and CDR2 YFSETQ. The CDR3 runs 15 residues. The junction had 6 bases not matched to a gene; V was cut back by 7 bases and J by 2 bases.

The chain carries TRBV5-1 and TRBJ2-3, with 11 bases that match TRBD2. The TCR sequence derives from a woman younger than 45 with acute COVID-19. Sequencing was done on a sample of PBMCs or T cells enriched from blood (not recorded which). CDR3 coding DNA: TGCGCCAGCGGCCTGACTAGCGGGAACACAGATACGCAGTATTTT. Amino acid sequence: CASGLTSGNTDTQYF. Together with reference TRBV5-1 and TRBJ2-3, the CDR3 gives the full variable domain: KAGVTQTPRYLIKTRGQQVTLSCSPISGHRSVSWYQQTPGQGLQFLFEYFSETQRNKGNFPGRFSGRQFSNSRSEMNVSTLELGDSALYLCASGLTSGNTDTQYFGPGTRLTVL.